One and the same sample provided the 2 T cell receptor beta chains below, sequenced in a study of early T cells in non-severe SARS-CoV-2 infection. One entry per CDR3 protein results from TCRdb running MiXCR on the 5' RACE reads. The sample records 100,000 to 150,000 distinct CDR3 sequences, 14% to 15% being singletons. Sequencing was carried out using whole blood. Every receptor here comes from an adult who was a healthcare worker with PCR-confirmed SARS-CoV-2 infection or an uninfected control (not recorded which).

CDR3 protein: CSVAGEMNSAFF. The CDR3 DNA is TGCAGCGTTGCCGGGGAAATGAATTCGGCTTTCTTT. This sequence joins TRBV29-1 and TRBJ1-1; D unclear. V was pared by 4 bases and J by 11 bases, with 17 bases between. This CDR3 spans 12 amino acids. Germline V CDR1 and CDR2: SQVTM, ANQGSEA.

This clonotype has at least ten counts. V usage is TRBV10-3 and J usage is TRBJ2-7, with D perhaps TRBD1 (6 bases). The CDR3 consists of 16 residues. Trimming left V 2 bases short and J 6 bases short, with 20 bases between. CDR1 ENHRY and CDR2 SYGVKD come from the germline V gene. The CDR3, as DNA: TGTGCCATCAGTGAGCCTGGGACCGCGATAGGGGGCGAGCAGTACTTC. Its translation is CAISEPGTAIGGEQYF.